This T cell receptor beta chain was observed in a study of T cells expressing NK-cell markers. Overall study: TCR beta repertoires came from sorted CD3+CD56+NKG2C+, CD3+CD56+NKG2C- and CD3+CD56-NKG2C+ T cells. Sequenced donors, eight in total, included seven who were HCMV-seropositive and one who was seronegative.

Broader study findings: For about six donors, the dominant NKG2C+ clonotypes made up roughly 1.0-7.0% of their CD8+ T cells.

The CDR3 has 16 residues. Germline CDR1 MNHEY, CDR2 SVGAGI. For TCR beta, cDNA was produced by 5'RACE template switching with UMIs. TCRdb reprocessed the 5' RACE reads, with one entry per CDR3 protein and no DNA. The sample includes about 380,000 distinct CDR3 sequences. Note on this clonotype: Its antigen is undetermined.

The chain has TRBV6-5 and TRBJ2-3; TCRdb designates TRBD1, a call that cannot be tested without DNA. This TCR was recovered from a man between 18 and 69 years old in good health. Input material: blood T cells: a sorted CD56 or NKG2C T cell subset, CD4+ or CD8+ T cells, or bulk PBMC T cells (not recorded which). Here the CDR3 reads CASSSGTGASTDTQYF.